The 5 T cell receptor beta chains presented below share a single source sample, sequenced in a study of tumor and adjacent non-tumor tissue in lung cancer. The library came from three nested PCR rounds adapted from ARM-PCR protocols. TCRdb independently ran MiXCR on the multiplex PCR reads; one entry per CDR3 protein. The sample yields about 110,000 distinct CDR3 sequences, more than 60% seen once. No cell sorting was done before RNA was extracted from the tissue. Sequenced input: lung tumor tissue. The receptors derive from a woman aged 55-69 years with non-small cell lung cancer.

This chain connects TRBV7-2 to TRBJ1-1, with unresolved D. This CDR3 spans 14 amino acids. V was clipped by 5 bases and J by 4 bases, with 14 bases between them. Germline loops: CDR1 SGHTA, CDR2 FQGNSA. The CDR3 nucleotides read TGTGCCAGCAGCCCTCTGGGAGGAGGCACTGAAGCTTTCTTT. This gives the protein CASSPLGGGTEAFF.

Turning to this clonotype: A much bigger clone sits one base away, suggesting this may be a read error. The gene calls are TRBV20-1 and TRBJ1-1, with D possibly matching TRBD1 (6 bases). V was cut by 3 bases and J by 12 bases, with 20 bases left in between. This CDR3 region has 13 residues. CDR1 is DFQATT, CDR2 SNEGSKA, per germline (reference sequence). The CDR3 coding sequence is TGCAGTGCTAGTAAGAAACAGGGAGGTAAAACTTTCTTT. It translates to CSASKKQGGKTFF.

Here the CDR3 DNA reads TGTGTCACCGGGGTCACCAGCTCCTACGAGCAGTACTTC. Translated, it gives CVTGVTSSYEQYF. J is TRBJ2-7 and V is TRBV6-6; a weak D match, TRBD2 (5 bases). This CDR3 is 13 amino acids long. Germline lookup yields CDR1 MNHNY and CDR2 SVGAGI (reference sequence).

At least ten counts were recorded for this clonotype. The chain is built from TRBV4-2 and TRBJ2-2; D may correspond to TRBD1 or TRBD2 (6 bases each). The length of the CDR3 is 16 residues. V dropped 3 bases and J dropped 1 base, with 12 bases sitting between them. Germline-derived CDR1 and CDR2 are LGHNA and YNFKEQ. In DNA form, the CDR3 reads TGTGCCAGCAGCCAGGAGGGGGGACAGAACACCGGGGAGCTGTTTTTT. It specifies CASSQEGGQNTGELFF.

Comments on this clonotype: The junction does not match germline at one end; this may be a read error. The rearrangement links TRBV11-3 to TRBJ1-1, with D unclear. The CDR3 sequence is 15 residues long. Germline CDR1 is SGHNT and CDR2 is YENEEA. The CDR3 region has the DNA TGTGCCAGCAACTTAGATTCGGTGAGAGACACTGAAGCTTTCTTT. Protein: CASNLDSVRDTEAFF.